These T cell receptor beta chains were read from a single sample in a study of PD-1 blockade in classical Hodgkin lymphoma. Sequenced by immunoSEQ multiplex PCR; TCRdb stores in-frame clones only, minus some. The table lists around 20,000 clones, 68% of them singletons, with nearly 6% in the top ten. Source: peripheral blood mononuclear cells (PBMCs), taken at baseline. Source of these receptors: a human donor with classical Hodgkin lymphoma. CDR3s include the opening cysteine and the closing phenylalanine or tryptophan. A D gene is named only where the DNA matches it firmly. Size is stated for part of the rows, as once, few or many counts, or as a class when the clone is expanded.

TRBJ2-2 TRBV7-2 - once TGTGCCAGCAGCCCACCAGGGACCGGGGAGCTGTTTTTT CASSPPGTGELFF
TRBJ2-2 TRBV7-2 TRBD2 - TGTGCCAGCAGCTTAGCCAGCGGGGGGGCAACCGGGGAGCTGTTTTTT CASSLASGGATGELFF
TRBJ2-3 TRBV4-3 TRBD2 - TGCGCCAGCAGCCAGGGGGCAGCGGGAGGCGGCACAGATACGCAGTATTTT CASSQGAAGGGTDTQYF
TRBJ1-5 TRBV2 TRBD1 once TGTGCCAGCCCCCGGGACAGGGGATATAGCAATCAGCCCCAGCATTTT CASPRDRGYSNQPQHF
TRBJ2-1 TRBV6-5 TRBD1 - TGTGCCAGCAGTCCCGGGACAGGTTCCTACAATGAGCAGTTCTTC CASSPGTGSYNEQFF
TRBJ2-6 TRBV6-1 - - TGTGCCAGCGGTGCCATAGGGGGCGCGGGAACTGGGGCCAACGTCCTGACTTTC CASGAIGGAGTGANVLTF
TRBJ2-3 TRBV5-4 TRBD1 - TGTGCCAGCAGCCCAGGGACAGGAGGAACAGATACGCAGTATTTT CASSPGTGGTDTQYF
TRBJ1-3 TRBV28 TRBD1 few TGTGCCAGCAGTTTGAGGGGGCACTCTGGAAACACCATATATTTT CASSLRGHSGNTIYF
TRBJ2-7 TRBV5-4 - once TGTGCCAGCAGCGACCAGGATAGGGCTACCTACGAGCAGTACTTC CASSDQDRATYEQYF
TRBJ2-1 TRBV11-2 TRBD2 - TGTGCCAGCAGCTTAGTGGGGCGGGAGGGGCGCTACAATGAGCAGTTCTTC CASSLVGREGRYNEQFF
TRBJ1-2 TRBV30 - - TGTGCCTGGAGTGTAAGACGGGGGTGGGGGACCTATGGCTACACCTTC CAWSVRRGWGTYGYTF
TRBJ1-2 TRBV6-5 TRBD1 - TGTGCCAGCAGTCGGACAGGGGGCCTTAACTATGGCTACACCTTC CASSRTGGLNYGYTF
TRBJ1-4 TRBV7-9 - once TGTGCCAGCTCGTCAAAGGGGGTAATAGCAACTAATGAAAAACTGTTTTTT CASSSKGVIATNEKLFF
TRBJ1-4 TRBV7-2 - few TGTGCCAGCAGCTTAGTAAGAAGTGAAAAACTGTTTTTT CASSLVRSEKLFF
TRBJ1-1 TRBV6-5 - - TGTGCCAGCAGTTACTCGGACCATTACACTGAAGCTTTCTTT CASSYSDHYTEAFF
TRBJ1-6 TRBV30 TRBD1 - TGTGCCTGGAGTGTGGACAGGAATAATTCACCCCTCCACTTT CAWSVDRNNSPLHF
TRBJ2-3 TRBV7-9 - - TGTGCCAGCAGCCCAGGGTTAAGCACAGATACGCAGTATTTT CASSPGLSTDTQYF
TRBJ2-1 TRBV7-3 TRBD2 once TGTGCCAGCAGCTCAACCGGGACTAGCCCTCTCAATGAGCAGTTCTTC CASSSTGTSPLNEQFF
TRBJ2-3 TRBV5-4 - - TGTGCCAGCAGCCGGAGTGGGGGGCAGTATTTT CASSRSGGQYF
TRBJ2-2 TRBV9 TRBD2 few TGTGCCAGCAGCCCGTGGGAGGGTGGAGGGTCCACCGGGGAGCTGTTTTTT CASSPWEGGGSTGELFF
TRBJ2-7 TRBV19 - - TGTGCCAGTAGTACTCCGGGAGAAGGTCTCGAGCAGTACTTC CASSTPGEGLEQYF
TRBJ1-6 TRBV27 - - TGTGCCAGCAGTTTTTGGCCGCTCTATAATTCACCCCTCCACTTT CASSFWPLYNSPLHF
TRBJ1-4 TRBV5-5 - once TGTGCCAGCAGGACCAGTTTTAATGAAAAACTGTTTTTT CASRTSFNEKLFF
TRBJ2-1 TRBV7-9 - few TGTGCCAGCAGCTTGACAGATAACAATGAGCAGTTCTTC CASSLTDNNEQFF
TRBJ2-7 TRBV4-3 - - TGCGCCAGCAGCCAAGATTCTGCGAAAGGCTCCTACGAGCAGTACTTC CASSQDSAKGSYEQYF
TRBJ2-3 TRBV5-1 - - TGCGCCAGCAGCTTACGCGGGACAGCCGGCACAGATACGCAGTATTTT CASSLRGTAGTDTQYF
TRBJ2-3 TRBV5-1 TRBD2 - TGCGCCAGCAGCCCCCGGGGGGCTAGCGGGGAACGCACAGATACGCAGTATTTT CASSPRGASGERTDTQYF
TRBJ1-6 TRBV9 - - TGTGCCAGCAGCGTCCACGTCGGACAGTTGAATTCACCCCTCCACTTT CASSVHVGQLNSPLHF
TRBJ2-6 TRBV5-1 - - TGCGCCAGCAGCTTTCAAGGCTCTGGGGCCAACGTCCTGACTTTC CASSFQGSGANVLTF
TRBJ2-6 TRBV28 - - TGTGCCAGCAGTCGGGCTGGGTCTGGGGCCAACGTCCTGACTTTC CASSRAGSGANVLTF
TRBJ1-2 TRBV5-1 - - TGCGCCAGCAGCCCCGAAACTCTGGGAAACTATGGCTACACCTTC CASSPETLGNYGYTF
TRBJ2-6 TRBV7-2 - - TGTGCCAGCAGCTCCGATAGCGGAGAAGCTGTTTCTGGGGCCAACGTCCTGACTTTC CASSSDSGEAVSGANVLTF
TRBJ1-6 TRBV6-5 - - TGTGCCAGCAGTTACCGCACCAGGGCCGGGGGTTCACCCCTCCACTTT CASSYRTRAGGSPLHF
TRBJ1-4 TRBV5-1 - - TGCGCCAGCAGCTTGGGGAGGGGCTCGGCTAATGAAAAACTGTTTTTT CASSLGRGSANEKLFF
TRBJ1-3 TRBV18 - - TGTGCCAGCTCACCACCAGCTGGGGTGGGCTCTGGAAACACCATATATTTT CASSPPAGVGSGNTIYF
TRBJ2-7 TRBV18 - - TGTGCCAGCTCATCACTTAGGGCCTACGAGCAGTACTTC CASSSLRAYEQYF
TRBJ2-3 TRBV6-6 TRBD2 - TGTGCCAGCAGTGCGGGACTAGCGGGGGGTAGAGATACGCAGTATTTT CASSAGLAGGRDTQYF
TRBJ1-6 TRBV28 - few TGTGCCAGCAGCTATATACATAACTCCTATAATTCACCCCTCCACTTT CASSYIHNSYNSPLHF
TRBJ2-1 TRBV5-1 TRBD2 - TGCGCCAGCAGCATCCGGACTAGCGGGGACCAGTTCTTC CASSIRTSGDQFF
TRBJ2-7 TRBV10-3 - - TGTGCCATCAGTGAGTCGAGAGGAATCTACGAGCAGTACTTC CAISESRGIYEQYF
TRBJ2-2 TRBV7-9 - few TGTGCCAGCAGCTTAGTCGGGATCGCCACCGGGGAGCTGTTTTTT CASSLVGIATGELFF
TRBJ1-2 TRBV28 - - TGTGCCAGCAGTTTAGGGGAGAACTATGGCTACACCTTC CASSLGENYGYTF
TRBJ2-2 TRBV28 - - TGTGCCAGCAGTTTACCCGGACGGGGGGAGCTGTTTTTT CASSLPGRGELFF
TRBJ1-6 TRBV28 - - TGTGCCAGCAGCGAGCCTCGAGGGACAAAGGGCCAGAGGTATTCACCCCTCCACTTT CASSEPRGTKGQRYSPLHF
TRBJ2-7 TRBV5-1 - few TGCGCCAGCAGCTTCGAGACCCGCAGGGAGTTCCACGAGCAGTACTTC CASSFETRREFHEQYF
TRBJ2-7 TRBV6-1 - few TGTGCCAGCACCACAGGAGGGGCAGGGTCCTACGAGCAGTACTTC CASTTGGAGSYEQYF
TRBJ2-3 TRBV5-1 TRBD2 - TGCGCCAGCAGCTCGGTTAGCGGGGGGCCGGATACGCAGTATTTT CASSSVSGGPDTQYF
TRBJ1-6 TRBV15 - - TGTGCCACCAGCGATGATCTTTTGACACCCCTCCACTTT CATSDDLLTPLHF
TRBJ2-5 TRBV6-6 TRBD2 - TGTGCCAGCAGTTACGGTGGGAGGGCCTGGGAGACCCAGTACTTC CASSYGGRAWETQYF
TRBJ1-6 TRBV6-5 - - TGTGCCAGCAGTTACACTGGGAATTCACCCCTCCACTTT CASSYTGNSPLHF
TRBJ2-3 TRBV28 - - TGTGCCAGCAAAGTCGGGGGCCGCACAGATACGCAGTATTTT CASKVGGRTDTQYF
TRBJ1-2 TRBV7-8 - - TGTGCCAGCAGCTTCGGCCAGCGCTATGGCTACACCTTC CASSFGQRYGYTF
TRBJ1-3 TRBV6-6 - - TGTGCCAGCAAATCGACCGCCGACTCTGGAAACACCATATATTTT CASKSTADSGNTIYF
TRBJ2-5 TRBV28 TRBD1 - TGTGCCAGCAGTTTGGGGGACAGACAAGAGACCCAGTACTTC CASSLGDRQETQYF
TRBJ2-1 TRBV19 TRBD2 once TGTGCCAGTAGTATATCTAGCGGGGGGCGTACCTACAATGAGCAGTTCTTC CASSISSGGRTYNEQFF
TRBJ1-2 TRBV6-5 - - TGTGCCAGCAGTCACCCGACAGAGGGCTACACCTTC CASSHPTEGYTF
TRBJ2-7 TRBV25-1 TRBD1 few TGTGCCAGCAGTGAGCCCGGGACAGAGGCCTACGAGCAGTACTTC CASSEPGTEAYEQYF